This T cell receptor (beta chain) was identified during a study of cytomegalovirus exposure and HLA in healthy donors. Amplification used 60 Vbeta primers and 13 Jbeta primers. The data were produced by immunoSEQ multiplex PCR, yet TCRdb's version contains in-frame clones alone and is incomplete. The top ten clones hold just under 4% of a sample with some 100,000 clones, 76% of them seen once. Germline V gene sequence: CDR1 MNHEY, CDR2 SMNVEV (reference sequence). The trim removed 2 bases at V and 4 bases at J, leaving 6 bases unmatched. The CDR3 spans 16 residues. This clone showed up just once. Its antigen is currently unknown. Findings and limits, study-wide: TCR beta sequences reportedly predicted most subjects' HLA-A and HLA-B alleles accurately.

This rearrangement joins TRBV27 to TRBJ1-2, with 11 bases matching TRBD1. Input material: PBMCs. This clonotype originated in a woman aged 45-65 years in good health and CMV-seropositive. The CDR3 loop is CASSLEGTGGAYGYTF. CDR3 sequence (DNA): TGTGCCAGCAGTTTAGAGGGGACAGGGGGGGCCTATGGCTACACCTTC.